This T cell receptor beta chain came from a study of T-cell memory formation after mild COVID-19. Study information: Clusters were largely donor specific. General study results and limits: Some clones that responded turned up in pre-infection memory, which suggests that cross-reactive memory joined in. Mainly in CM and EM were contracting CD4+ clones; CD8+ were in EMRA.

CDR3 length equals 12 residues. Germline CDR1 reads PRHDT; CDR2 reads FYEKMQ (reference sequence). V lost 1 base and J lost 5, with 5 bases in between. Employing constant-segment primers, 5'RACE generated TCR alpha and TCR beta cDNA libraries bearing sample barcodes and UMIs. TCRdb re-derived calls from the 5' RACE reads in MiXCR, one entry per CDR3 protein. The data show roughly 350,000 distinct CDR3 sequences, around 15% seen once. On this clonotype: Its matching antigen is unknown.

This sequence joins TRBV13 and TRBJ2-5; no reliable D call. The sequence derives from a man in his late teens or twenties who had mild COVID-19 (a few samples of this study predate the infection). Cell type and time point are not known. Sequenced material: PBMCs or a T cell subset sorted from them (not recorded which). The CDR3 region has the DNA TGTGCCAGCAGCTTAGAATTCGAGACCCAGTACTTC. As protein: CASSLEFETQYF.